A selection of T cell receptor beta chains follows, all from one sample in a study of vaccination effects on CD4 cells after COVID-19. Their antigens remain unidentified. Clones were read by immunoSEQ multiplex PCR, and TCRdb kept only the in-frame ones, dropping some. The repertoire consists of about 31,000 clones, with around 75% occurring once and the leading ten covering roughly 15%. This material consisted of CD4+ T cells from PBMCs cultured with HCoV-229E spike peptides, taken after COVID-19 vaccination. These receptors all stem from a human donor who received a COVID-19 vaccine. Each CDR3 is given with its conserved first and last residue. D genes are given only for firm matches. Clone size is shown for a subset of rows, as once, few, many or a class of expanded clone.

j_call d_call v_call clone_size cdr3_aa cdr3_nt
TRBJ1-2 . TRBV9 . CASSVGAGQNSNYGYTF TGTGCCAGCAGCGTAGGGGCAGGACAGAACTCTAACTATGGCTACACCTTC
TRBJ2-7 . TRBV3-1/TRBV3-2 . CASQDYNEQYF TGTGCCAGCCAGGACTACAACGAGCAGTACTTC
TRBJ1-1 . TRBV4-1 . CASSQDSAVEAFF TGCGCCAGCAGCCAAGATTCGGCAGTTGAAGCTTTCTTT
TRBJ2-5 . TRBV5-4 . CASSLDRIKGTQYF TGTGCCAGCAGCCTAGACCGCATCAAGGGAACCCAGTACTTC
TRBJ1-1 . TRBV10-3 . CAIRDEGDEAFF TGTGCCATCAGGGACGAAGGCGATGAAGCTTTCTTT
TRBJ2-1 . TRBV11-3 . CASSLDRGVESHEQFF TGTGCCAGCAGCTTAGATCGAGGTGTCGAGTCACATGAGCAGTTCTTC
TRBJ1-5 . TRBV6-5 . CASSTGGGNQPQHF TGTGCCAGCAGTACGGGGGGTGGCAATCAGCCCCAGCATTTT
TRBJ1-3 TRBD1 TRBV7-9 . CASSLGRTGDVGNTIYF TGTGCCAGCAGCTTAGGCAGAACAGGGGATGTTGGAAACACCATATATTTT
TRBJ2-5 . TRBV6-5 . CASSRGTRETQYF TGTGCCAGCAGTAGAGGAACACGGGAGACCCAGTACTTC
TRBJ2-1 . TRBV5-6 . CASLPGPDSYNEQFF TGTGCCAGCCTACCGGGCCCGGACTCCTACAATGAGCAGTTCTTC
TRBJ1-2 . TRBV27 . CASSFDGNYGYTF TGTGCCAGCAGTTTTGACGGAAACTATGGCTACACCTTC
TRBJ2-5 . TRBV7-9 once CASSLGWVDRRETQYF TGTGCCAGCAGCTTAGGGTGGGTAGACAGGAGAGAGACCCAGTACTTC
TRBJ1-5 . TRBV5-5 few CASSLAGTLSNQPQHF TGTGCCAGCAGCTTGGCAGGTACCCTTAGCAATCAGCCCCAGCATTTT
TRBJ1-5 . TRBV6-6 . CASSFSDSQPQHF TGTGCCAGCAGCTTTTCGGATAGTCAGCCCCAGCATTTT
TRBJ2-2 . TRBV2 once CASSADSTGELFF TGTGCCAGCAGCGCGGACAGCACCGGGGAGCTGTTTTTT
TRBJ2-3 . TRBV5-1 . CASSRGADTQYF TGCGCCAGCAGTCGGGGGGCGGATACGCAGTATTTT
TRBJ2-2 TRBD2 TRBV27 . CASSLRATSGRTNTGELFF TGTGCCAGCAGTTTAAGGGCGACTAGCGGGCGAACGAACACCGGGGAGCTGTTTTTT
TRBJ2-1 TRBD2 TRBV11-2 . CASSLYLLAVYNEQFF TGTGCCAGCAGCTTATATCTACTAGCGGTCTACAATGAGCAGTTCTTC
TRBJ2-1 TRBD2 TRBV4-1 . CASSQSPSGSHEQFF TGCGCCAGCAGCCAGAGTCCTAGCGGGAGCCATGAGCAGTTCTTC
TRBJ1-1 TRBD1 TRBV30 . CASTGLDTEAFF TGTGCGTCGACAGGGTTGGACACTGAAGCTTTCTTT
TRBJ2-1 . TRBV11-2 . CASSLGAYNEQFF TGTGCCAGCAGCTTAGGAGCGTACAATGAGCAGTTCTTC
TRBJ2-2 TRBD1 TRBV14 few CASSLRQGSTGELFF TGTGCCAGCAGCCTTCGACAGGGAAGCACCGGGGAGCTGTTTTTT
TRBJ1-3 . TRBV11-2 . CASSSQGRVRNTIYF TGTGCCAGCAGCTCCCAGGGCCGGGTCCGAAACACCATATATTTT
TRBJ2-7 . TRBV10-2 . CASSEGGAQSSYEQYF TGCGCCAGCAGTGAGGGGGGGGCTCAGAGCTCCTACGAGCAGTACTTC
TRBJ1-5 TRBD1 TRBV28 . CASSLPGTGVFSNQPQHF TGTGCCAGCAGCCTCCCGGGGACAGGGGTCTTTAGCAATCAGCCCCAGCATTTT
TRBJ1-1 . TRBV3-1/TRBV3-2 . CASTGMNTEAFF TGTGCCAGTACGGGGATGAACACTGAAGCTTTCTTT
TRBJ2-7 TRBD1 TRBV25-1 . CASSAGHKQGESYEQYF TGTGCCAGCAGTGCGGGTCACAAACAGGGGGAATCGTACGAGCAGTACTTC
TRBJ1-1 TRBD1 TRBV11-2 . CASSRSVQGGMTEAFF TGTGCCAGCAGTCGAAGCGTTCAGGGGGGAATGACTGAAGCTTTCTTT
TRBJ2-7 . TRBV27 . CASSLPRTRQAHEQYF TGTGCCAGCAGTTTACCGAGGACCCGACAGGCCCACGAGCAGTACTTC
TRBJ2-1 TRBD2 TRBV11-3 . CASSLDLRLAGEGEQFF TGTGCCAGCAGCTTAGATCTTCGGCTAGCGGGGGAGGGTGAGCAGTTCTTC
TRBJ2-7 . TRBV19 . CASRSGSESYEQYF TGTGCCAGTAGATCCGGCTCGGAGTCCTACGAGCAGTACTTC
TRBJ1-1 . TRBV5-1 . CASSKTGTGNTEAFF TGCGCCAGCAGCAAAACAGGGACGGGGAACACTGAAGCTTTCTTT
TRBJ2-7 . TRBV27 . CASSLSELGWDGSYEQYF TGTGCCAGCAGTTTATCGGAGTTGGGCTGGGACGGTTCCTACGAGCAGTACTTC
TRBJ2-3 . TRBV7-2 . CASSLVPTADTQYF TGTGCCAGCAGCTTAGTTCCGACGGCAGATACGCAGTATTTT
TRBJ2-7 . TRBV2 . CASSETSPIDEQYF TGTGCCAGCAGTGAAACTAGTCCGATCGACGAGCAGTACTTC
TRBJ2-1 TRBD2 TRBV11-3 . CASSLETSGFSSYNEQFF TGTGCCAGCAGCTTAGAAACTAGCGGATTCAGTTCCTACAATGAGCAGTTCTTC
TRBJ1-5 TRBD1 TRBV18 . CASSPGQGNQPQHF TGTGCCAGCTCGCCGGGACAGGGGAATCAGCCCCAGCATTTT
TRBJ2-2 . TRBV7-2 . CASSLTGPGTGELFF TGTGCCAGCAGCTTAACAGGGCCGGGCACCGGGGAGCTGTTTTTT
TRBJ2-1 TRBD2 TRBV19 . CASSIVHSGGYNEQFF TGTGCCAGTAGTATAGTGCACAGCGGGGGGTACAATGAGCAGTTCTTC
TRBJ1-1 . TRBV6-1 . CASSSMNTEAFF TGTGCCAGCAGTTCCATGAACACTGAAGCTTTCTTT
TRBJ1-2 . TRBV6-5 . CASSYSNRQRNYGYTF TGTGCCAGCAGTTACTCGAACCGCCAGAGGAACTATGGCTACACCTTC
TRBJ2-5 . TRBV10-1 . CASRPSASPGETQYF TGCGCCAGCAGACCGAGCGCGAGTCCGGGCGAGACCCAGTACTTC
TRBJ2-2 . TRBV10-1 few CASSDTTRGNTGELFF TGCGCCAGCAGTGATACGACGAGGGGGAACACCGGGGAGCTGTTTTTT
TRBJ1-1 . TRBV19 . CASRLGRQGSMNTEAFF TGTGCCAGTAGGCTAGGTCGGCAGGGGAGCATGAACACTGAAGCTTTCTTT
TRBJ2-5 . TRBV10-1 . CASSEAGSWKTQYF TGCGCCAGCAGTGAGGCAGGGTCATGGAAGACCCAGTACTTC
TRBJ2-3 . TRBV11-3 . CASSLEGGQEIRTDTQYF TGTGCCAGCAGCTTAGAGGGGGGACAAGAAATTCGCACAGATACGCAGTATTTT
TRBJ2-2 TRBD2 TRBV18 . CASSPRRTSVSGELFF TGTGCCAGCTCACCCCGCCGGACTAGCGTATCCGGGGAGCTGTTTTTT
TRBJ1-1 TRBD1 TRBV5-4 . CASSVGQGGMNTEAFF TGTGCCAGCAGCGTGGGACAGGGGGGAATGAACACTGAAGCTTTCTTT
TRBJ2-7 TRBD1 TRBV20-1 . CSASGGTGRYEQYF TGCAGTGCTAGTGGAGGGACAGGGCGGTACGAGCAGTACTTC
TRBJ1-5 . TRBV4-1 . CASSQVDMGWVNQPQHF TGCGCCAGCAGCCAAGTCGATATGGGGTGGGTCAATCAGCCCCAGCATTTT
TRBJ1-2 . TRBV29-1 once CSVGGTWGSNYGYTF TGCAGCGTTGGAGGGACTTGGGGGTCTAACTATGGCTACACCTTC
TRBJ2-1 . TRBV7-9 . CASSPTAHRENEQFF TGTGCCAGCAGCCCTACCGCTCACAGGGAAAATGAGCAGTTCTTC
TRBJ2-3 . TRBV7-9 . CASGVNTQYF TGTGCCAGCGGGGTTAATACGCAGTATTTT